The 30 T cell receptor beta chains below were found in one sample sequenced in a study of blood T cells in healthy people across ages. A J-beta primer mix and a sample-barcoded 5' primer were used in a second PCR of about 7 to 12 cycles. TCRdb re-analysed the 5' RACE reads in MiXCR, keeping a single row per CDR3 protein. The repertoire holds over 500,000 distinct CDR3 sequences, with over 40% as singletons. The sample taken for sequencing was blood. The receptor set was obtained from a woman older than 75 in good health.

The chain is built from TRBV29-1 and TRBJ1-1, with no clear D. Trimming left V 2 bases short and J 6 bases short, with 4 bases between. The CDR3 covers 10 residues. The germline V gene has CDR1 SQVTM and CDR2 ANQGSEA. The CDR3 reads CSVESSEAFF. The CDR3 bases are TGCAGCGTTGAATCCTCTGAAGCTTTCTTT.

Concerning this clonotype: A much larger clone differs from this one at a single base, so this may be a read error. The V and J genes are TRBV5-5 and TRBJ2-3; D is undetermined. This CDR3 spans 13 amino acids. Germline V gene sequence: CDR1 SGHKS, CDR2 YYEKEE (reference sequence). The V end lost 6 bases, the J end lost 2 bases, and 10 bases lay between the germline ends. CDR3 sequence (DNA): TGTGCCAGCAACTTCTCCCCCACAGATACGCAGTATTTT. It specifies CASNFSPTDTQYF.

As concerns this clonotype: It may be a read error: a sequence one base away is much more abundant. V and J are TRBV20-1 and TRBJ2-3; D may correspond to TRBD1 or TRBD2 (5 bases each). Germline V lookup: CDR1 DFQATT, CDR2 SNEGSKA (reference sequence). This CDR3 is 15 amino acids long. The V and J ends lost 5 bases and 5 bases respectively, with 20 bases between them. The CDR3: CSAQVVSGRRDTQYF. The CDR3 bases are TGCAGTGCTCAGGTTGTCTCGGGACGGCGAGATACGCAGTATTTT.

This clonotype was observed a few times. The chain links TRBV2 to TRBJ1-2; maybe TRBD1 (5 bases). Germline V gene sequence: CDR1 SNHLY, CDR2 FYNNEI. The germline V and J ends were trimmed by 2 bases and 0 bases, with 10 bases remaining between them. The CDR3 spans 15 residues. CDR3 sequence (DNA): TGTGCCAGCAGTGAACGCGGGGGACCTAACTATGGCTACACCTTC. Amino acid sequence: CASSERGGPNYGYTF.

V and J are TRBV15 and TRBJ2-7; D unclear. The germline CDR1 and CDR2 sequences are LNHNV and YYDKDF (reference sequence). Trimming stripped 0 bases from V and 5 bases from J, with 11 bases between. The CDR3 contains 14 residues. The CDR3 nucleotides read TGTGCCACCAGCAGAGACGCGCCCCCAGACGAGCAGTACTTC. This codes for CATSRDAPPDEQYF.

This chain joins TRBV14 and TRBJ2-2; D may be TRBD2 (7 bases). The germline CDR1 and CDR2 sequences are SGHDN and FVKESK. This CDR3 contains 16 residues. Trimming stripped 3 bases from V and 5 bases from J, with 16 bases between. CDR3 DNA: TGTGCCAGCAGCCATCTCGCGGGGGCGGGGACCGGGGAGCTGTTTTTT. Translating it yields CASSHLAGAGTGELFF.

This clonotype was observed many times. V and J are TRBV5-1 and TRBJ1-2; TRBD1 is a possible D gene (5 bases). V was clipped by 0 bases and J by 4 bases, with 7 bases between them. The CDR3 has 13 residues. Per germline, CDR1 SGHRS and CDR2 YFSETQ. This chain's CDR3 is CASSLGGFYGYTF. The CDR3 bases are TGCGCCAGCAGCTTGGGGGGGTTCTATGGCTACACCTTC.

This clonotype was seen ten or more times. The chain has TRBV20-1 and TRBJ2-1, with D perhaps matching TRBD1 or TRBD2 (6 bases each). Germline V gives CDR1 DFQATT, CDR2 SNEGSKA (reference sequence). The CDR3 is made up of 16 amino acids. V was cut by 6 bases and J by 0 bases, with 18 bases left in between. The CDR3: CSASRFWGASYNEQFF. CDR3 nucleotides: TGCAGTGCCTCACGGTTCTGGGGGGCCTCCTACAATGAGCAGTTCTTC.

V and J are TRBV28 and TRBJ2-7, with 9 bases that match TRBD2. V was pared by 6 bases and J by 2 bases, with 11 bases of the junction left unmatched. The V gene's germline CDR1 is MDHEN and CDR2 SYDVKM. There are 16 residues in the CDR3. CDR3 amino acids: CASRLTSGFFPYEQYF. In DNA, the CDR3 is TGTGCCAGCAGGCTCACTAGCGGGTTCTTCCCCTACGAGCAGTACTTC.

This sequence joins TRBV4-3 and TRBJ2-6; possible D gene TRBD2, 5 bases. V lost 4 bases to trimming and J lost 0 bases, with 13 bases between them. CDR1 and CDR2 (germline): LGHNA, YSLEER. The CDR3 length is 17 residues. The CDR3 DNA reads TGCGCCAGCAGCCTCTCATCGGGGTCCTCTGGGGCCAACGTCCTGACTTTC. Its translation is CASSLSSGSSGANVLTF.

The V gene is TRBV18, the J gene TRBJ1-1, with 11 bases fitting TRBD1. The V gene's germline CDR1 is KGHSH and CDR2 LQKENI. V was clipped by 5 bases and J by 4 bases; unmatched bases: 6. The CDR3 consists of 15 residues. The CDR3 reads CASSGKGQGATEAFF. CDR3 nucleotide sequence: TGTGCCAGCTCAGGAAAAGGACAGGGGGCCACTGAAGCTTTCTTT.

This clonotype was observed many times. The chain recombines TRBV12-3 or TRBV12-4 with TRBJ2-4; perhaps TRBD2 as D (6 bases). Trimming shortened V by 4 bases and J by 1 base, and 14 bases separated the two germline ends. This CDR3 spans 16 amino acids. CDR3 in DNA: TGTGCCAGCAGTTCCCGGGGGAAGGGGGCCAAAAACATTCAGTACTTC. Its protein product is CASSSRGKGAKNIQYF.

In its sample, this clonotype was seen many times. This rearrangement joins TRBV20-1 to TRBJ2-7, with TRBD2 as a possible D gene (6 bases). Germline V lookup: CDR1 DFQATT, CDR2 SNEGSKA (reference sequence). The CDR3 length is 13 residues. The V and J ends lost 5 bases and 4 bases respectively, with 15 bases between them. This CDR3 is CSARRRAGYEQYF. The DNA for the CDR3 is TGCAGTGCTCGACGGAGGGCCGGGTACGAGCAGTACTTC.

This clonotype was recorded once. V and J are TRBV12-3 or TRBV12-4 and TRBJ2-2, with unresolved D. CDR3 length: 16 amino acids. V was cut by 3 bases and J by 1 base, with 12 bases left in between. CDR3 in amino acids: CASSLGNGLNTGELFF. CDR3 in DNA: TGTGCCAGCAGTTTGGGGAACGGTCTGAACACCGGGGAGCTGTTTTTT.

The V and J genes are TRBV25-1 and TRBJ2-5; 11 nucleotides agree with TRBD2. Losses at the gene ends were 2 bases for V and 1 base for J; bases not matched to a gene: 9. CDR1 MGHDK and CDR2 SYGVNS come from the germline V gene. The CDR3 runs 18 residues. Here the CDR3 DNA reads TGTGCCAGCAGTGAACGAGCACTAGCGGGGGACTTCCAAGAGACCCAGTACTTC. Its protein is CASSERALAGDFQETQYF.

This clonotype turned up a few times. The rearrangement uses TRBV21-1 and TRBJ1-1. TRBV21-1 is labeled a pseudogene. The CDR3 sequence is 15 residues long. CDR3 loop: CASSKARRPYTEAFF. The CDR3 DNA sequence: TGTGCCAGCAGCAAAGCGAGGAGGCCCTACACTGAAGCTTTCTTT.

The sample holds one count of this clonotype. This chain uses TRBV12-3 or TRBV12-4 with TRBJ2-7, with D unresolved. The DNA end is more similar to TRBJ2-5, so the J call may be wrong. This CDR3 spans 14 amino acids. This CDR3 is CASSFSSTRETQYF. CDR3 sequence (DNA): TGTGCCAGCAGTTTTAGTTCGACCAGGGAGACCCAGTACTTC.

This clonotype was counted many times. This chain links TRBV5-1 with TRBJ2-3, with 8 nucleotides matching TRBD2. Trimming took 5 bases from V and 4 from J; bases not matched to a gene: 12. The germline V gene encodes CDR1 SGHRS and CDR2 YFSETQ. The CDR3 is made up of 16 amino acids. CDR3 residues: CASSPPLAEGADTQYF. CDR3 bases: TGCGCCAGCAGTCCCCCACTAGCGGAGGGGGCAGATACGCAGTATTTT.

Of note for this clonotype: One base away lies a much larger clone, so this may be a sequencing read error. The chain combines TRBV27 with TRBJ2-5, with unresolved D. The CDR3 is 13 amino acids. Germline V gives CDR1 MNHEY, CDR2 SMNVEV (reference sequence). CDR3 protein: CANSFSYQETQYF. The CDR3 nucleotides are TGTGCCAACAGTTTCTCGTACCAAGAGACCCAGTACTTC.

V usage is TRBV4-1 and J usage is TRBJ2-5; unclear D gene. This CDR3 spans 13 amino acids. Germline V gene sequence: CDR1 MGHRA, CDR2 YSYEKL. Trimming left V 6 bases short and J 11 bases short, with 19 bases between. CDR3 sequence (DNA): TGCGCCAGCAGTCCCGACGTTTACAATGAGCAGTACTTC. It specifies CASSPDVYNEQYF.

As regards this clonotype: At one boundary the junction diverges from the germline segment, which might be a read error. The chain has TRBV5-1 and TRBJ1-1, with D possibly TRBD1 on 5 matching bases. The CDR3 has 13 amino acids. The germline gives CDR1 SGHRS, CDR2 YFSETQ. The CDR3 sequence is CASRLGGAAEAFF. The CDR3 nucleotides read TGCGCCAGCAGGTTGGGTGGGGCGGCTGAAGCTTTCTTT.

This chain joins TRBV20-1 and TRBJ1-5; 7 bases map to TRBD1. The CDR3 consists of 14 residues. Germline V gene data show CDR1 as DFQATT and CDR2 as SNEGSKA (reference sequence). The V and J ends lost 6 bases and 2 bases, in that order; junction bases with no gene match: 7. The CDR3 region has the DNA TGCAGTGCCATTCCAGGGGGGGGCAATCAGCCCCAGCATTTT. Encoded protein: CSAIPGGGNQPQHF.

This clonotype was seen many times. The V call is TRBV7-2, the J call TRBJ2-3, with D unresolved. The germline V and J ends were trimmed by 1 base and 0 bases, with 5 bases remaining between them. CDR3 length: 14 amino acids. Germline V gene sequence: CDR1 SGHTA, CDR2 FQGNSA. In DNA form, the CDR3 reads TGTGCCAGCAGCTTAGTACGCAGCACAGATACGCAGTATTTT. Protein sequence: CASSLVRSTDTQYF.

This clonotype was counted between two and nine times. V gene TRBV27 combines with J gene TRBJ1-5, with D unclear. The V end was cut by 6 bases, the J end by 5 bases, with 11 bases between. This CDR3 contains 13 residues. The germline V gene has CDR1 MNHEY and CDR2 SMNVEV (reference sequence). The CDR3 loop reads CASRPTFDQPQHF. The DNA for the CDR3 is TGTGCCAGCAGGCCGACATTCGATCAGCCCCAGCATTTT.

The chain couples TRBV12-3 or TRBV12-4 to TRBJ1-1; possibly TRBD1 for D (6 bases). The CDR3 sequence is 15 residues long. Between the trimmed V and J ends, which lost 2 bases and 1 base, there was a span of 11 bases. CDR3 bases: TGTGCCAGCAGTTTAATACAGGGCGGGAACACTGAAGCTTTCTTT. Residues: CASSLIQGGNTEAFF.

The V gene is TRBV25-1, the J gene TRBJ2-5; no clear D gene. V lost 3 bases to trimming and J lost 5 bases, with 10 bases between them. CDR3 length: 13 residues. The germline V gene encodes CDR1 MGHDK and CDR2 SYGVNS. Here the CDR3 reads CASSDNFPETQYF. The CDR3 DNA reads TGTGCCAGCAGTGATAACTTCCCTGAGACCCAGTACTTC.

Comment on this clonotype: With a much larger clone just one base away, this may be a read error. The chain has TRBV24-1 and TRBJ2-5; TRBD2 might be the D (5 bases). Germline loops: CDR1 KGHDR, CDR2 SFDVKD. This CDR3 has 11 amino acids. The CDR3 DNA sequence: TGTGCCACCGGGGAGCTAGAGGCCCAGTACTTC. Translating gives CATGELEAQYF.

The chain carries TRBV27 and TRBJ1-1; TRBD1 might be the D (5 bases). Germline V CDR1 and CDR2: MNHEY, SMNVEV (reference sequence). This CDR3 is 13 amino acids long. V lost 1 base and J lost 8, with 11 bases in between. The CDR3 bases are TGTGCCAGCAGTTTATTCACCCAGGGAGAAGCTTTCTTT. Translation: CASSLFTQGEAFF.

The chain links TRBV15 to TRBJ1-1; D ambiguous. The ends were cut back, 0 bases at V and 7 bases at J, with 12 bases in the middle. The CDR3 length is 14 residues. Germline-derived CDR1 and CDR2 are LNHNV and YYDKDF (reference sequence). The CDR3 here is CATSRDPGSYEAFF. The CDR3 bases are TGTGCCACCAGCAGAGATCCCGGGTCTTATGAAGCTTTCTTT.

The chain recombines TRBV7-9 with TRBJ2-1, with 7 bases identical to TRBD1. The end of the DNA is better explained by TRBJ2-7, so the J call may be wrong. The CDR3 contains 16 residues. Germline V gene data show CDR1 as SEHNR and CDR2 as FQNEAQ (reference sequence). This chain's CDR3 is CASSLPEGQSYNEQYF. DNA of the CDR3: TGTGCCAGCAGCCTCCCCGAGGGACAGTCCTACAATGAGCAGTACTTC.